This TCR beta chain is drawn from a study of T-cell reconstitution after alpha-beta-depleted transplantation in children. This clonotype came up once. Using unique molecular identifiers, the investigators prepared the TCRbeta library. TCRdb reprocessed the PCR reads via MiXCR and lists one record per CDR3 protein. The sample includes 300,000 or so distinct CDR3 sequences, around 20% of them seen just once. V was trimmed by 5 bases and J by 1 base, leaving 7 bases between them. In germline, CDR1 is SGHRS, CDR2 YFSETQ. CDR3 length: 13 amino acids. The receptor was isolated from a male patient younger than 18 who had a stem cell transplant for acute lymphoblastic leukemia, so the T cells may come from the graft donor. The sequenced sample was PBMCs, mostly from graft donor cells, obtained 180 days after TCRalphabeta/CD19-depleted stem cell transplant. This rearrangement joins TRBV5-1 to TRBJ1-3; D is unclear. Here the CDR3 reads CASRDSSGNTIYF. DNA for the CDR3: TGCGCCAGCAGGGATTCTTCTGGAAACACCATATATTTT. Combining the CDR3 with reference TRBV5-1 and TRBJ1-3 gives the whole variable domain KAGVTQTPRYLIKTRGQQVTLSCSPISGHRSVSWYQQTPGQGLQFLFEYFSETQRNKGNFPGRFSGRQFSNSRSEMNVSTLELGDSALYLCASRDSSGNTIYFGEGSWLTVV.